Given below is one T cell receptor beta chain in context. The sample is drawn from a study of T-cell reconstitution after alpha-beta-depleted transplantation in children. TCRbeta library preparation incorporated unique molecular identifiers. MiXCR, run by TCRdb on the PCR reads, gives a single entry per CDR3 protein. Seen here are about 72,000 distinct CDR3 sequences, 6% to 8.5% observed once, and the top ten hold 2% to 3%. The CDR3 is made up of 17 amino acids. Germline V gene data show CDR1 as SNHLY and CDR2 as FYNNEI. This chain connects TRBV2 to TRBJ2-1; D remains ambiguous. The sample consisted of PBMCs from the stem cell graft donor, taken from the stem cell graft. The sequence derives from a human donor who donated a stem cell graft to a child with acute lymphoblastic leukemia. The CDR3 protein is CTCSCVAPDGPYNEQFF. The CDR3 DNA reads as TGTACCTGCAGTTGTGTGGCCCCGGACGGCCCTTACAATGAGCAGTTCTTC.